This T cell receptor beta chain was sequenced in a study of shared clonotypes between healthy human individuals. Whole-study results and caveats: Sequencing depth was predicted to influence how clonotypes are shared among donors. Few donors restricted represented genetic and exposure-history diversity.

This CDR3 has 15 amino acids. V trimming: 2 bases; J trimming: 8 bases; junction bases outside the gene matches: 6. Germline V gene sequence: CDR1 SGHTA, CDR2 FQGNSA. This clone was observed at least ten times. Its matching antigen is unknown. CD4+ cell separation produced CD45RA+ naive and CD45RA-negative memory subsets. Profiled with immunoSEQ multiplex PCR; TCRdb holds only in-frame clones, not every one. The table shows over a million clones, with approximately 78% occurring only once. The sequencing sample was made of memory CD4+ T cells from PBMCs. Subset meaning: CD45RA-negative fraction. V and J are TRBV7-2 and TRBJ2-1; 10 bases are shared with TRBD1. The clonotype was recovered from a man younger than 35 in good health. Some clones in this sample may be carry-over from other donors' samples. The CDR3 DNA follows: TGTGCCAGCAGCTTACTAAGGGACAGGGGCCATGAGCAGTTCTTC. This sequence encodes CASSLLRDRGHEQFF.